This T cell receptor (beta chain) was identified in a study of cytomegalovirus exposure and HLA in healthy donors. Whole-study results and caveats: HLA alleles were associated with 16,951 TCR beta sequences in a later analysis at 0.05 false discovery rate. In an earlier analysis, about 87% or about 30%: the productive usage of most TCR beta V segments. In a later analysis, common viral pathogens appeared linked to several of the most significant clusters.

Researchers ran the PCR with 60 Vbeta and 13 Jbeta primers. The assay was immunoSEQ multiplex PCR, and TCRdb's table has in-frame clones only and misses some. Among about 98,000 clones listed, around 74% were seen once. In the case of this clone: No antigen is known for it.

CDR1 is SGHDT and CDR2 is YYEEEE in the germline V gene. This CDR3 is built from 12 residues. The V and J ends lost 4 bases and 1 base respectively, with 5 bases between them. The V and J genes are TRBV5-6 and TRBJ1-1, with unresolved D. The TCR comes from a male donor in good health and CMV-seronegative. Sequenced: PBMCs. The CDR3 sequence: CASSNKNTEAFF. The DNA of the CDR3 is TGTGCCAGCAGCAACAAGAACACTGAAGCTTTCTTT.